This T cell receptor beta chain was recovered during a study of blood T cell repertoires in COVID-19. Germline V gene lookup returns CDR1 LNHDA and CDR2 SQIVND (reference sequence). Trimming removed 5 bases from V and 5 bases from J, with 22 bases in between. The CDR3 sequence is 17 residues long. Per the study methods: Reference gene primer amplification in the assay estimated nucleated cell counts. The table came from immunoSEQ multiplex PCR; TCRdb's copy has only in-frame clones and leaves some out. That table supplies the V and J calls and clone size; D and trimming were determined from the DNA. Among around 190,000 clones listed, more than 75% were seen once.

The sequenced sample was peripheral blood. The origin of this receptor is a woman older than 75 with acute or convalescent COVID-19. This chain connects TRBV19 to TRBJ2-1, with a tentative D call TRBD2 (6 bases). The CDR3 DNA is TGTGCCAGTAGTGTCCTTACCGGTTCTAGGACTAACAATGAGCAGTTCTTC. Its protein is CASSVLTGSRTNNEQFF.